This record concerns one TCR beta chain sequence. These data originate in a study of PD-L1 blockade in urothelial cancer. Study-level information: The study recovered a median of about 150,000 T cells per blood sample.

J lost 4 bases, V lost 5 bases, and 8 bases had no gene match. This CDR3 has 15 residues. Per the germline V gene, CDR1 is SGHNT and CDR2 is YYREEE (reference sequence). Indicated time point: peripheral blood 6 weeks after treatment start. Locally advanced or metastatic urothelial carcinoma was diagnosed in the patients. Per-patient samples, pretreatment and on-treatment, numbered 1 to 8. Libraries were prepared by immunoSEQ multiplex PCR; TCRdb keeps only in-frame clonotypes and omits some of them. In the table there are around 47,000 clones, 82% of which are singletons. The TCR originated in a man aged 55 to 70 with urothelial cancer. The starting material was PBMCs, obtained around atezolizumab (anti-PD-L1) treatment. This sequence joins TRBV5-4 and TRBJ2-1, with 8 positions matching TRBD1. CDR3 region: CASSSDRGGYNEQFF. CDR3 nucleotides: TGTGCCAGCAGTTCAGACAGGGGAGGTTACAATGAGCAGTTCTTC.